This TCR beta chain derives from a study of cytomegalovirus exposure and HLA in healthy donors. Study at large: Most genotyped donors, around 86% of some 400, had Caucasian-associated genetic ancestry.

PCR used 60 Vbeta primers and 13 Jbeta primers. The method was immunoSEQ multiplex PCR; TCRdb's version includes in-frame clones alone and lacks a portion of them. This table has approximately 190,000 clones, 87% appearing once. Study-wide findings and caveats: Some public TCRs appeared in many individuals, while most sequences were rare. Sequencing had likely introduced a cluster of highly shared sequence variants as an artifact. Apparent HLA restriction characterized most CMV-associated TCR beta chains in a later analysis.

Germline CDR1 and CDR2: SEHNR and FQNEAQ (reference sequence). Trimming removed 4 bases from V and 3 bases from J, with 13 bases in between. The CDR3 spans 14 residues. Turning to this clone: Its antigen remains unidentified.

This TCR came from a man between 25 and 39 years old in good health and CMV-seronegative. V and J are TRBV7-9 and TRBJ2-7, with D possibly being TRBD1 (5 bases). Material for sequencing was PBMCs. Here the CDR3 reads CASSSTALVYEQYF. CDR3 in DNA: TGTGCCAGCAGCTCGACAGCCCTCGTCTACGAGCAGTACTTC.